This T cell receptor (beta chain) came from a study of OX40 agonist ivuxolimab in advanced cancers. Study-level background: Patients assigned to dose escalation were diagnosed with hepatocellular carcinoma, melanoma, renal cell or head and neck cancer. People who had prior anti-PD-1, anti-PD-L1 or anti-CTLA-4 therapy could take part, and under 50% had some. General study results and limits: Clonal expansion from baseline to week 6 occurred in both CD4+ and CD8+ T cells.

A word on this clone: No antigen is known for it.

The repertoire was sequenced with immunoSEQ multiplex PCR; TCRdb's copy has only in-frame clones and lacks some. The repertoire holds 99,000 or so clones, with roughly 93% as singletons. The germline CDR1 and CDR2 sequences are GTSNPN and SVGIG (reference sequence). This CDR3 has 18 amino acids. V lost 8 bases to trimming and J lost 0 bases, with 25 bases between them. Specimen: CD4+ or CD8+ T cells sorted from blood, collected in a trial of the OX40 agonist ivuxolimab. This clonotype was obtained from an adult with an advanced solid tumor such as melanoma, head and neck, liver or kidney cancer. The chain is built from TRBV30 and TRBJ2-2, with a possible D match to TRBD2 (5 bases). Written as DNA, the CDR3 is TGTGCCAAGGGTCTCGGACTGATAATTCTTACGAACACCGGGGAGCTGTTTTTT. The encoded protein is CAKGLGLIILTNTGELFF. Using reference TRBV30 and TRBJ2-2 for the parts outside the CDR3, the full variable domain is SQTIHQWPATLVQPVGSPLSLECTVEGTSNPNLYWYRQAAGRGLQLLFYSVGIGQISSEVPQNLSASRPQDRQFILSSKKLLLSDSGFYLCAKGLGLIILTNTGELFFGEGSRLTVL.